Listed here are 20 T cell receptor beta chains from one sample, sequenced in a study of PD-L1 blockade in urothelial cancer (dated by TCRdb to between 2016 and 2019). The library was generated by the immunoSEQ multiplex PCR assay. The source is immuneACCESS, and TCRdb retained only in-frame sequences with V and J called. Part of the clones is not carried over; for the studies checked, unresolved V genes explain less than half of this, and the remainder is unexplained. The sample table records fewer than 50,000 clones; 79% of these occur just once. The top ten clonotypes cover around 9.3% of the sample. The time point label for this specimen denotes: pretreatment peripheral blood. The sequencing here drew on PBMCs, taken around atezolizumab (anti-PD-L1) treatment. These receptors all come from a man between 65 and 85 years old with urothelial cancer.

Only a few counts were recorded for this clone. The chain joins TRBV28 to TRBJ1-1, with D perhaps matching TRBD1 (6 bases). Per the germline V gene, CDR1 is MDHEN and CDR2 is SYDVKM. The V and J ends lost 4 bases and 10 bases respectively, with 10 bases between them. The CDR3 spans 11 residues. Here the CDR3 reads CASSSARGAFF. CDR3 nucleotides: TGTGCCAGCAGTTCCGCCAGGGGAGCTTTCTTT.

The V and J genes are TRBV19 and TRBJ1-3, with D possibly matching TRBD1 (6 bases). Between the trimmed V and J ends, which lost 4 bases and 0 bases, there was a span of 13 bases. CDR3 size: 16 residues. Per the germline V gene, CDR1 is LNHDA and CDR2 is SQIVND (reference sequence). CDR3 loop: CASSNWDKSSGNTIYF. The CDR3 DNA sequence: TGTGCCAGTAGTAACTGGGACAAAAGCTCTGGAAACACCATATATTTT.

V usage is TRBV18 and J usage is TRBJ1-1; D ambiguous. Germline values: CDR1 KGHSH, CDR2 LQKENI. V gave up 2 bases and J gave up 1 base, with 14 bases separating them. The CDR3 runs to 16 residues. CDR3 sequence (DNA): TGTGCCAGCTCACCATCCGCTTCTGAGGGGAACACTGAAGCTTTCTTT. Amino acids: CASSPSASEGNTEAFF.

The V and J genes are TRBV20-1 and TRBJ2-3; D is unresolved. This CDR3 comprises 10 residues. Germline V gene sequence: CDR1 DFQATT, CDR2 SNEGSKA (reference sequence). Trimming took 7 bases from V and 3 from J, leaving 5 bases between them. The CDR3 nucleotides are TGCAGTGTCCAGACAGATACGCAGTATTTT. It is translated as CSVQTDTQYF.

This clone was picked up a small number of times. V usage is TRBV19 and J usage is TRBJ2-5, with D possibly matching TRBD2 (6 bases). Germline assignment: CDR1 LNHDA and CDR2 SQIVND (reference sequence). The length of the CDR3 is 13 residues. The V and J ends lost 6 bases and 2 bases respectively, with 10 bases between them. CDR3 residues: CASSRDWQETQYF. CDR3 in DNA: TGTGCCAGTAGCCGGGACTGGCAAGAGACCCAGTACTTC. Complete variable domain (other parts from reference TRBV19 and TRBJ2-5): DGGITQSPKYLFRKEGQNVTLSCEQNLNHDAMYWYRQDPGQGLRLIYYSQIVNDFQKGDIAEGYSVSREKKESFPLTVTSAQKNPTAFYLCASSRDWQETQYFGPGTRLLVL.

DNA for the CDR3: TGTGCCAGCAGCTTGTCGCGGGAGAGGGTTGGAGATACGCAGTATTTT. Residues: CASSLSRERVGDTQYF. The genes are TRBV5-4 and TRBJ2-3; 7 bases align to TRBD2. The CDR3 extends over 16 amino acids. Unmatched junction bases numbered 10, after V lost 1 base and J lost 5 bases. CDR1 and CDR2 from the germline V gene are SGHNT and YYREEE (reference sequence).

This chain connects TRBV7-8 to TRBJ2-1, with TRBD2 matching over 15 bases. This CDR3 contains 15 residues. Germline CDR1 SGHVS, CDR2 FQNEAQ. J lost 6 bases, V lost 4 bases, and 1 base had no gene match. Here the CDR3 DNA reads TGTGCCAGCAGCTCGGGACTAGCGGGAGGCAATGAGCAGTTCTTC. It specifies CASSSGLAGGNEQFF.

J is TRBJ1-5 and V is TRBV19; D might be TRBD1 (5 bases). Germline loops: CDR1 LNHDA, CDR2 SQIVND (reference sequence). Trimming took 3 bases from V and 2 from J, leaving 17 bases between them. CDR3 size: 17 residues. CDR3 nucleotides: TGTGCCAGTAGTATCAGAATCTCTGGGGCAGGCAATCAGCCCCAGCATTTT. Protein sequence: CASSIRISGAGNQPQHF.

V is TRBV5-1 and J is TRBJ1-1; no clear D. CDR3 size: 15 residues. Trimming left V 6 bases short and J 2 bases short, with 17 bases between. From germline, CDR1 is SGHRS and CDR2 YFSETQ. CDR3 bases: TGCGCCAGCACCACTAATGTCCTAACTAACACTGAAGCTTTCTTT. Protein product: CASTTNVLTNTEAFF.

The chain employs TRBV7-9 and TRBJ1-4; D perhaps matches TRBD1 (5 bases). Trimming removed 5 bases from V and 4 bases from J, with 11 bases in between. Germline lookup yields CDR1 SEHNR and CDR2 FQNEAQ (reference sequence). The CDR3 is 14 residues long. DNA for the CDR3: TGTGCCAGCAGCGCAGGGTTCATTAATGAAAAACTGTTTTTT. This translates into CASSAGFINEKLFF.

J is TRBJ1-2 and V is TRBV7-9, with D unresolved. Germline CDR1 and CDR2: SEHNR and FQNEAQ (reference sequence). The CDR3 has 15 amino acids. V dropped 5 bases and J dropped 3 bases, with 16 bases sitting between them. CDR3: CASSPPFGGDYGYTF. Here the CDR3 DNA reads TGTGCCAGCAGCCCCCCTTTTGGCGGGGACTATGGCTACACCTTC. Looking up the rest from reference TRBV7-9 and TRBJ1-2 gives the full variable domain: DTGVSQNPRHKITKRGQNVTFRCDPISEHNRLYWYRQTLGQGPEFLTYFQNEAQLEKSRLLSDRFSAERPKGSFSTLEIQRTEQGDSAMYLCASSPPFGGDYGYTFGSGTRLTVV.

The V call is TRBV5-1, the J call TRBJ2-2, with no clear D. CDR3 length equals 14 residues. Germline CDR1 and CDR2: SGHRS and YFSETQ. The germline V and J ends were trimmed by 3 bases and 1 base, with 7 bases remaining between them. The CDR3 DNA reads TGCGCCAGCAGCTCTACTTTGAACACCGGGGAGCTGTTTTTT. It specifies CASSSTLNTGELFF.

The rearrangement links TRBV6-5 to TRBJ1-3; the match to TRBD1 covers 7 bases. The CDR3 has 14 amino acids. Germline V gives CDR1 MNHEY, CDR2 SVGAGI. The V gene end was trimmed by 6 bases and the J gene end by 0 bases; junction bases not matched to a gene: 2. CDR3 DNA sequence: TGTGCCAGCAGAGACAGGGACTCTGGAAACACCATATATTTT. This translates into CASRDRDSGNTIYF.

This rearrangement joins TRBV9 to TRBJ2-1, with 10 bases matching TRBD2. The CDR3 extends over 17 amino acids. Germline lookup yields CDR1 SGDLS and CDR2 YYNGEE. Trimming at V came to 3 bases and at J to 5 bases, leaving 11 bases not matched to a gene. CDR3 coding DNA: TGTGCCAGCAGCGGACCCCAAGGGACTAGCGCCAACAATGAGCAGTTCTTC. Protein sequence: CASSGPQGTSANNEQFF.

The chain uses TRBV7-9 and TRBJ2-3; unclear D gene. Trimming stripped 5 bases from V and 5 bases from J, with 5 bases between. The CDR3 length is 11 residues. The germline CDR1 and CDR2 sequences are SEHNR and FQNEAQ (reference sequence). The CDR3 DNA is TGTGCCAGCAGCCCCCTAGATACGCAGTATTTT. Encoded protein: CASSPLDTQYF.

This sequence joins TRBV18 and TRBJ2-7; 9 positions agree with TRBD1. The CDR3 is 17 amino acids. Trimming cost V 3 bases and J 5 bases; bases outside gene matches: 14. The germline V gene encodes CDR1 KGHSH and CDR2 LQKENI. The CDR3 spells CASSPYKSGTGYDEQYF. CDR3 sequence (DNA): TGTGCCAGCTCACCTTATAAGTCCGGGACAGGGTATGACGAGCAGTACTTC.

The chain is built from TRBV18 and TRBJ2-3; maybe TRBD2 (6 bases). Germline CDR1 is KGHSH and CDR2 is LQKENI. Trimming left V 1 base short and J 0 bases short, with 14 bases between. The CDR3 covers 17 residues. CDR3: CASSPQPSGSSTDTQYF. CDR3 nucleotide sequence: TGTGCCAGCTCACCACAGCCCAGCGGGTCTAGCACAGATACGCAGTATTTT.

The chain uses TRBV29-1 and TRBJ2-5, with TRBD1 identical over 7 bases. The CDR3 has 12 residues. Germline V gene sequence: CDR1 SQVTM, CDR2 ANQGSEA. With 5 bases clipped from V and 4 bases from J, the junction kept 4 bases outside the gene matches. The CDR3 is CSVRGLGETQYF. Here the CDR3 DNA reads TGCAGCGTTAGGGGGCTGGGAGAGACCCAGTACTTC.

The CDR3 sequence is CATSRGGTNEKLFF. The CDR3 DNA is TGTGCCACCAGCAGGGGGGGAACTAATGAAAAACTGTTTTTT. The chain joins TRBV15 to TRBJ1-4; weak D call: TRBD1 (5 bases). Trimming removed 3 bases from V and 1 base from J, with 6 bases in between. Germline loops: CDR1 LNHNV, CDR2 YYDKDF (reference sequence). The CDR3 totals 14 residues.

V is TRBV19 and J is TRBJ2-7; possibly TRBD2 for D (6 bases). The CDR3 loop spans 14 amino acids. Trimming left V 8 bases short and J 0 bases short, with 14 bases between. Germline V gene lookup returns CDR1 LNHDA and CDR2 SQIVND (reference sequence). The chain's CDR3 is CASSLASSSYEQYF. In nucleotides, the CDR3 is TGTGCCAGTTCCCTAGCGAGTAGCTCCTACGAGCAGTACTTC.